This T cell receptor beta chain was captured by sequencing in a study of human T cells and chemical hapten exposure. The overall study: Sensitization involved placing 2% DPC onto a 2 cm by 2 cm region of upper inner arm skin. All through the roughly 23-week study, the scalp of each patient received diphenylcyclopropenone doses weekly. Alopecia universalis, totalis or areata was present in patients who were mostly female.

MiXCR, run by TCRdb on the RACE reads, gives a single entry per CDR3 protein. The profile shows some 360,000 distinct CDR3 sequences, approximately 5% of them singletons. On this clonotype: This may arise from a read error, as a much more abundant clone is one base away.

There are 12 residues in the CDR3. The germline V gene encodes CDR1 MDHEN and CDR2 SYDVKM. Specified time point: pre-sensitization, week 0. This sample's treatment: therapeutic diphenylcyclopropenone sensitization with weekly scalp DPC. Total RNA was extracted from unfractionated whole blood. The chain recombines TRBV28 with TRBJ2-1; TRBD1 is a possible D gene (6 bases). This TCR was recovered from a woman aged 50 to 65 with alopecia areata. Some clones in this sample may be carry-over from other donors' samples. Sequencing used whole blood, obtained in connection with sensitization to the hapten diphenylcyclopropenone (DPC). CDR3: CASSSRDNGQFF. The CDR3 DNA follows: TGTGCCAGCAGTTCCCGGGACAATGGGCAGTTCTTC.